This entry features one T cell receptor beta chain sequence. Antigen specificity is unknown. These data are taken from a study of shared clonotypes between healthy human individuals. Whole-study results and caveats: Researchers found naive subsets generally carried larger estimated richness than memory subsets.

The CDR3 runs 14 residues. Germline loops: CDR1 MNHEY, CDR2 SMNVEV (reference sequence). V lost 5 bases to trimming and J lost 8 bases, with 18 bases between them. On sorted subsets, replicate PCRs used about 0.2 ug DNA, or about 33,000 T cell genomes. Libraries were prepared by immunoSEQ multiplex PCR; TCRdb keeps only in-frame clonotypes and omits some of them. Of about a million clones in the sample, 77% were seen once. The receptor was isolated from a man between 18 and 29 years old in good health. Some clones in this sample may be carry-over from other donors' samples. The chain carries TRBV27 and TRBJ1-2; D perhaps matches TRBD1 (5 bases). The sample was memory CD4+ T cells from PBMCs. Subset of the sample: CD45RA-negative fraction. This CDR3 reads CASSVGPLPGGYTF. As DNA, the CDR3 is TGTGCCAGCAGTGTGGGACCTCTCCCAGGCGGCTACACCTTC.